Shown below are 17 T cell receptor beta chains from a single sample sequenced in a study of OX40 agonist ivuxolimab in advanced cancers. Clones were read by immunoSEQ multiplex PCR, and TCRdb kept only the in-frame ones, dropping some. This repertoire shows 80,000 to 130,000 clones, less than 95% found once; its top ten account for over 0.3%. The specimen comprised CD4+ or CD8+ T cells sorted from blood, sampled in a trial of the OX40 agonist ivuxolimab. All receptors derive from an adult with an advanced solid tumor such as melanoma, head and neck, liver or kidney cancer.

The gene calls are TRBV13 and TRBJ2-7; D is possibly TRBD1 or TRBD2 (5 bases each). Trimming took off 5 bases at V and 2 bases at J, with 13 bases between the two ends. This CDR3 has 14 amino acids. The germline V gene has CDR1 PRHDT and CDR2 FYEKMQ (reference sequence). The CDR3 loop reads CASSQRGSPYEQYF. The CDR3, as DNA: TGTGCCAGCAGCCAGAGGGGTTCGCCCTACGAGCAGTACTTC.

The chain couples TRBV5-1 to TRBJ1-1; no reliable D call. The length of the CDR3 is 14 residues. CDR1 SGHRS and CDR2 YFSETQ come from the germline V gene. The germline V and J ends were trimmed by 0 bases and 0 bases, with 6 bases remaining between them. For the CDR3, the DNA is TGCGCCAGCAGCTTGGATGGGGTGAACACTGAAGCTTTCTTT. Residues: CASSLDGVNTEAFF.

CDR3 coding DNA: TGTGCCAGCAGCGTTACAGATAACTATGGCTACACCTTC. Its translation: CASSVTDNYGYTF. V gene TRBV6-1 combines with J gene TRBJ1-2; D call uncertain. Germline assignment: CDR1 MNHNS and CDR2 SASEGT. This CDR3 has 13 residues. Trimming pared 6 bases from V and 1 base from J, leaving 9 bases between.

The CDR3 region has the DNA TGCAGTGCTCTACTCTGGGGGGAGCTGTTTTTT. Translated: CSALLWGELFF. This rearrangement joins TRBV20-1 to TRBJ2-2; D gene unclear. The CDR3 loop spans 11 amino acids. Germline CDR1 is DFQATT and CDR2 is SNEGSKA (reference sequence). V was trimmed by 5 bases and J by 8 bases, leaving 9 bases between them.

The chain links TRBV7-6 to TRBJ2-5, with 9 bases aligning to TRBD2. Germline CDR1 SGHVS, CDR2 FNYEAQ. The CDR3 has 15 residues. After removal of 5 bases from V and 6 bases from J, the junction contained 10 bases not matched to a gene. The CDR3 DNA reads as TGTGCCAGCAGCATGACTAGCGGAGGGGGACAGACCCAGTACTTC. It encodes CASSMTSGGGQTQYF.

The J gene is TRBJ2-5, the V gene TRBV11-1; 9 positions match TRBD1. The trim removed 1 base at V and 3 bases at J, leaving 12 bases unmatched. The germline CDR1 and CDR2 sequences are SGHAT and FQDESV (reference sequence). This CDR3 region has 18 residues. Here the CDR3 DNA reads TGTGCCAGCAGCTTAGGTCTCCGGACAGGGGTACCTGAAGAGACCCAGTACTTC. This gives the protein CASSLGLRTGVPEETQYF.

The chain uses TRBV28 and TRBJ1-1, with D perhaps matching TRBD1 (5 bases). This CDR3 spans 15 amino acids. CDR1 MDHEN and CDR2 SYDVKM come from the germline V gene. V lost 3 bases, J lost 2 bases, and 13 bases lay in between. The CDR3, as DNA: TGTGCCAGCAGTTTGCGGGGCAGTGCCAACACTGAAGCTTTCTTT. Translation: CASSLRGSANTEAFF.

The chain employs TRBV7-9 and TRBJ1-2, with TRBD1 matching over 8 bases. CDR1 and CDR2 from the germline V gene are SEHNR and FQNEAQ (reference sequence). This CDR3 comprises 13 residues. After removal of 5 bases from V and 4 bases from J, the junction contained 3 bases not matched to a gene. The CDR3 loop is CASSTTGAYGYTF. Here the CDR3 DNA reads TGTGCCAGCAGCACGACAGGGGCCTATGGCTACACCTTC.

This CDR3 is CASSLTGDEQYF. DNA for the CDR3: TGTGCCAGCTCGCTCACGGGGGACGAGCAGTACTTC. The J gene is TRBJ2-7, the V gene TRBV18, with D possibly TRBD2 on 6 matching bases. The length of the CDR3 is 12 residues. V was clipped by 6 bases and J by 5 bases, with 11 bases between them. The germline V gene encodes CDR1 KGHSH and CDR2 LQKENI.

The chain uses TRBV7-2 and TRBJ2-1; D is uncertain. This CDR3 comprises 15 residues. The germline gives CDR1 SGHTA, CDR2 FQGNSA. Trimming removed 5 bases from V and 4 bases from J, with 15 bases in between. In DNA form, the CDR3 reads TGTGCCAGCAGCCAGGAACGTGGAGTGTACAATGAGCAGTTCTTC. It is translated as CASSQERGVYNEQFF. The full variable domain, its missing parts supplied by reference TRBV7-2 and TRBJ2-1, is GAGVSQSPSNKVTEKGKDVELRCDPISGHTALYWYRQSLGQGLEFLIYFQGNSAPDKSGLPSDRFSAERTGGSVSTLTIQRTQQEDSAVYLCASSQERGVYNEQFFGPGTRLTVL.

This chain joins TRBV30 and TRBJ2-1, with 13 bases identical to TRBD2. CDR3 length: 14 residues. Germline-derived CDR1 and CDR2 are GTSNPN and SVGIG (reference sequence). CDR3 sequence: CAYRLAGGSNEQFF. In DNA form, the CDR3 reads TGTGCTTACCGACTAGCGGGAGGTAGTAATGAGCAGTTCTTC.

J is TRBJ2-5 and V is TRBV5-1; D perhaps matches TRBD2 (5 bases). The V gene lost 3 bases and the J gene lost 5 bases, with 17 bases spanning the gap. The CDR3 loop spans 15 amino acids. Germline values: CDR1 SGHRS, CDR2 YFSETQ. Here the CDR3 reads CASSSTAGQGETQYF. The CDR3 DNA reads TGCGCCAGCAGCTCAACGGCGGGCCAAGGGGAGACCCAGTACTTC.

This chain connects TRBV20-1 to TRBJ1-1; D uncertain. The CDR3 consists of 11 residues. The germline gives CDR1 DFQATT, CDR2 SNEGSKA (reference sequence). The ends were cut back, 7 bases at V and 5 bases at J, with 11 bases in the middle. The CDR3 sequence is CSVDGLTEAFF. The CDR3 DNA sequence: TGCAGTGTAGATGGGTTAACTGAAGCTTTCTTT.

The V gene is TRBV6-1, the J gene TRBJ2-5, with no clear D. The V and J ends lost 6 bases and 4 bases respectively, with 6 bases between them. CDR1 is MNHNS and CDR2 is SASEGT in the germline V gene. The CDR3 totals 11 residues. CDR3 in amino acids: CASRMTETQYF. The CDR3 nucleotides are TGTGCCAGCAGAATGACAGAGACCCAGTACTTC.

This clone was observed a handful of times. V gene TRBV25-1 combines with J gene TRBJ1-2; 8 bases agree with TRBD1. The CDR3 contains 15 residues. CDR1 is MGHDK, CDR2 SYGVNS, per germline. V shed 1 base, J shed 5 bases, and the junction held 6 bases outside the gene matches. The CDR3 sequence: CASSEWGTGDYGYTF. The CDR3 region has the DNA TGTGCCAGCAGTGAATGGGGGACAGGAGATTATGGCTACACCTTC.

This clone has more than one count but fewer than ten. The chain recombines TRBV18 with TRBJ2-7; 9 nucleotides agree with TRBD1. With V trimmed by 3 bases and J by 2 bases, 11 bases remained unmatched. The CDR3 runs to 17 residues. Germline V gene sequence: CDR1 KGHSH, CDR2 LQKENI. CDR3 DNA sequence: TGTGCCAGCTCACCCGGGCCGGGACAGGGCCCTACCTACGAGCAGTACTTC. Its protein product is CASSPGPGQGPTYEQYF.

This chain joins TRBV7-2 and TRBJ2-1; 8 nucleotides align to TRBD1. Germline CDR1 reads SGHTA; CDR2 reads FQGNSA. The CDR3 runs to 17 residues. After removal of 5 bases from V and 3 bases from J, the junction contained 12 bases not matched to a gene. The CDR3 protein is CASSLLWAGGVYNEQFF. The CDR3 nucleotides read TGTGCCAGCAGCCTCCTATGGGCAGGGGGCGTCTACAATGAGCAGTTCTTC.